This TCR beta chain derives from a study of T cell clonotyping in hematopoietic cell transplantation. General study results and limits: No sorting was done, leaving CD4 and CD8 contributions mixed.

Notes on this clone: The antigen is not known.

Assay: immunoSEQ multiplex PCR; the TCRdb copy retains only in-frame clones and omits some. Here the sample spans 29,000 or so clones, 90% to 95% being singletons. The material sequenced was PBMCs, taken 100 days after allogeneic stem cell transplant. The TCR comes from a female patient aged 50-59 years who had an allogeneic stem cell transplant from a related donor, so the T cells may come from the graft donor. Some clones in this sample may be carry-over from other donors' samples.

DNA of the CDR3: TGTGCCAGCAGCTTGGACCAGACCCCCTACGAGCAGTACTTC. Encoded protein: CASSLDQTPYEQYF. The rearrangement uses TRBV5-4 and TRBJ2-7; D unresolved. The CDR3 contains 14 residues. V lost 0 bases to trimming and J lost 2 bases, with 9 bases between them. Per the germline V gene, CDR1 is SGHNT and CDR2 is YYREEE (reference sequence).